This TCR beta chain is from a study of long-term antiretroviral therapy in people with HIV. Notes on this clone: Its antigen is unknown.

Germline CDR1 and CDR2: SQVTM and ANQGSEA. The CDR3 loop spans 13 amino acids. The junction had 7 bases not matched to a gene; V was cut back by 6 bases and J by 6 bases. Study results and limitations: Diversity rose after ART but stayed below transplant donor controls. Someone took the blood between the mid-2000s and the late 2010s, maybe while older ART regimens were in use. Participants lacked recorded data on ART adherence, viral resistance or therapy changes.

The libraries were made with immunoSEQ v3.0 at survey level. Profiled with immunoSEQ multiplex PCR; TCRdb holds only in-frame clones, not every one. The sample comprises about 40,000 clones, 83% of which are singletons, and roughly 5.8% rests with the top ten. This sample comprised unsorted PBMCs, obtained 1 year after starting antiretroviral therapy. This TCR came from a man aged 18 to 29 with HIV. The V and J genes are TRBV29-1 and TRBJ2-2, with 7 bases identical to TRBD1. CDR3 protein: CSVANRGAGELFF. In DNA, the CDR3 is TGCAGCGTCGCCAACAGGGGAGCCGGGGAGCTGTTTTTT.